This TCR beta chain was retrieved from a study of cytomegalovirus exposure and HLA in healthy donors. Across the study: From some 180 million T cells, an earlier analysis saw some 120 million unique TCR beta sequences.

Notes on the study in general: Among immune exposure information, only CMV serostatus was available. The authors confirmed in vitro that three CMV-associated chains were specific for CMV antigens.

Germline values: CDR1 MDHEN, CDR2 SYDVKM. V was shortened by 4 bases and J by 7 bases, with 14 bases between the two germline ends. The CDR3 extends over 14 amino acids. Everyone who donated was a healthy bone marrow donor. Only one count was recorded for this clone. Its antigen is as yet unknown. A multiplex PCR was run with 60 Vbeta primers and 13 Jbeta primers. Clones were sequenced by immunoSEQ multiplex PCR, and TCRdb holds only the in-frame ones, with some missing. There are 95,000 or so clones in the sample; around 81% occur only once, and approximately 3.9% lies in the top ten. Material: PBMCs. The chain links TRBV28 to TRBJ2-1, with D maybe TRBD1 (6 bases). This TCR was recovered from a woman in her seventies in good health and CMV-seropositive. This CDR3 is CASSSGQGSNEQFF. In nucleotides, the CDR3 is TGTGCCAGCAGTTCGGGGCAGGGGTCTAATGAGCAGTTCTTC.